This T cell receptor beta chain was sequenced for a study of blood T cell repertoires in COVID-19. Study background: PBMCs, B-cell-depleted T cells, or T cells were the source of the cDNA or gDNA that made up the material.

This CDR3 region has 14 residues. The V gene's germline CDR1 is LNHNV and CDR2 YYDKDF (reference sequence). The J segment lost 4 bases and the V segment lost 0 bases, leaving 2 bases of the junction unmatched. How the authors handled the data: From reference gene primer amplification, estimates of nucleated cell counts were derived. Using immunoSEQ multiplex PCR, the repertoire was profiled, and TCRdb retains in-frame clones only, with some absent. V and J calls and clone size are as listed in that table; D and trimming were resolved from the DNA. The repertoire holds under 200,000 clones, with around 77% as singletons.

The chain recombines TRBV15 with TRBJ1-1; 7 positions match TRBD1. The clonotype originates from a man between 65 and 85 years old with active or convalescent COVID-19. The sequenced material came from peripheral blood. CDR3 sequence (DNA): TGTGCCACCAGCAGAGATAACAGGGGCACTGAAGCTTTCTTT. It yields the protein CATSRDNRGTEAFF.